This T cell receptor (delta chain) was identified in a study of gamma-delta T cells after stem cell transplantation. TCRdb re-called the RT-PCR reads using CATT. The sample includes thousands of delta-chain clones, around a tenth of them seen just once. Trimming removed 0 bases from V and 2 bases from J; junction bases left unmatched: 20. The CDR3 has 22 amino acids. CDR1 and CDR2 from the germline V gene are GEAIGNYY and EKD. This sequence originates from a human donor. It is not recorded whose cells these are; they may come from a transplant donor. Sequenced material: gamma-delta T cells. This rearrangement joins TRDV2 to TRDJ1; the match to TRDD3 covers 13 bases. The CDR3 nucleotides read TGTGCCTGTGACACCGTAAAGGGCCAAGTACTGGGGGATACGCGAGAAACCGATAAACTCATCTTT. Protein product: CACDTVKGQVLGDTRETDKLIF.